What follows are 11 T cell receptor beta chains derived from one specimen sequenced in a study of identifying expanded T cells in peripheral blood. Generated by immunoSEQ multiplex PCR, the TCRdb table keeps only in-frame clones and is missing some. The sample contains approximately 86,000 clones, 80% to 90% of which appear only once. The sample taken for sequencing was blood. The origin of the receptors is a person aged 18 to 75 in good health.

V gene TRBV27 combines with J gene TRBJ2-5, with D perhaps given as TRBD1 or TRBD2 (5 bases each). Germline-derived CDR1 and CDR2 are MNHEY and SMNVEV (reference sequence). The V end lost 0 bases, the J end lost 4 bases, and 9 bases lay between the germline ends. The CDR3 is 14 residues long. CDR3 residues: CASSLSTGRETQYF. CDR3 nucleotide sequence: TGTGCCAGCAGTTTATCAACGGGACGAGAGACCCAGTACTTC.

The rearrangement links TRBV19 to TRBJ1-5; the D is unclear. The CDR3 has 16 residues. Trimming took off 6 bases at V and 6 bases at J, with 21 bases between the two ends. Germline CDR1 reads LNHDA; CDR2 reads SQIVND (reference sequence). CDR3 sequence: CASSKSRGSRSQPQHF. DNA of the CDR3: TGTGCCAGTAGCAAATCACGCGGTTCGCGCAGTCAGCCCCAGCATTTT.

CDR3 in DNA: TGTGCCTGGAGTTTGGCAGGGTCGAGGGGCTACACCTTC. It specifies CAWSLAGSRGYTF. This chain links TRBV30 with TRBJ1-2; TRBD1 is a possible D gene (5 bases). The CDR3 contains 13 residues. Trimming took off 2 bases at V and 8 bases at J, with 15 bases between the two ends. Per germline, CDR1 GTSNPN and CDR2 SVGIG (reference sequence).

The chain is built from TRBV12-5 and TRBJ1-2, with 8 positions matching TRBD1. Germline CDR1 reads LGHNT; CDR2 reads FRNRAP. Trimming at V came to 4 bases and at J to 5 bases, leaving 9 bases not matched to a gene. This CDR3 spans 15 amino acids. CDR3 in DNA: TGTGCTAGTGGTTCTCCGGACAGGGCATTTTATGGCTACACCTTC. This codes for CASGSPDRAFYGYTF.

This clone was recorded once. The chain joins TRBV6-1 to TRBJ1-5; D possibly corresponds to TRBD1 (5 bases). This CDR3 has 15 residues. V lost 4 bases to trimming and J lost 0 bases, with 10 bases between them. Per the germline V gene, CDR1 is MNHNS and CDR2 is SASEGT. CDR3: CASSGRGYSNQPQHF. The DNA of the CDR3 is TGTGCCAGCAGTGGGCGGGGCTATAGCAATCAGCCCCAGCATTTT.

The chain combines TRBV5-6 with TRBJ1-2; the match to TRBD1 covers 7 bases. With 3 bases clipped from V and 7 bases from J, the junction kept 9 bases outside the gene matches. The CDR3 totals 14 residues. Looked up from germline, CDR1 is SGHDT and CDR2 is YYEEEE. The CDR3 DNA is TGTGCCAGCAGCTGGGTTGGACAGGCCCCTGGCTACACCTTC. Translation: CASSWVGQAPGYTF.

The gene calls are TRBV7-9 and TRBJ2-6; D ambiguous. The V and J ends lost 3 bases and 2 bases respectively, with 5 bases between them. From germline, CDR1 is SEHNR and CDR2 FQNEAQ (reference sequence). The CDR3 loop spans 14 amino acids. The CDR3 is CASSLQTGANVLTF. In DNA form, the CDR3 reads TGTGCCAGCAGCTTGCAAACTGGGGCCAACGTCCTGACTTTC.

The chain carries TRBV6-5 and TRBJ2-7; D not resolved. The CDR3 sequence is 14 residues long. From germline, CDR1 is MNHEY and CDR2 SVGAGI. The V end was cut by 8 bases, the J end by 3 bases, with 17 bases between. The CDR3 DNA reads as TGTGCCAGCTCCCTCCTAGTGGGGATCTACGAGCAGTACTTC. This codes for CASSLLVGIYEQYF.

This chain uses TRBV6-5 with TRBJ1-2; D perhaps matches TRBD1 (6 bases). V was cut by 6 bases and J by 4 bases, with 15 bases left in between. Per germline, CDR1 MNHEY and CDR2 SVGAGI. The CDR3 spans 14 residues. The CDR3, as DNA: TGTGCCAGCAGGTTCGGGGGGGCGATCTATGGCTACACCTTC. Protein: CASRFGGAIYGYTF.

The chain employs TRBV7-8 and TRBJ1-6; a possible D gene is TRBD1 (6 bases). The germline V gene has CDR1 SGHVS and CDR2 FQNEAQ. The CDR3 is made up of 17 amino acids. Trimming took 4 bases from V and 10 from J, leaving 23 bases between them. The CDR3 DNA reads TGTGCCAGCAGCTCAACATACCAACAGGGCCCAAGGTCACCCCTCCACTTT. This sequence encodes CASSSTYQQGPRSPLHF.

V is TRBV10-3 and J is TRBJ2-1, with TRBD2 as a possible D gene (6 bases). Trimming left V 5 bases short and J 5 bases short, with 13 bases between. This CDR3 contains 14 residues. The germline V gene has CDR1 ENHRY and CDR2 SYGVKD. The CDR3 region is CAISPRLGNNEQFF. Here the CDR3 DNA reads TGTGCCATCAGTCCTAGACTAGGAAACAATGAGCAGTTCTTC.